What follows is one T cell receptor (beta chain) and its context. TCRdb's copy holds only in-frame clones and misses some; the assay was immunoSEQ multiplex PCR. Seen here are 80,000 or so clones, about 89% observed once, and the top ten hold about 1.9%. The CDR3 is 17 amino acids. Trimming took 1 base from V and 4 from J; bases not matched to a gene: 10. The germline V gene has CDR1 MNHEY and CDR2 SVGEGT. These data originate in a study of blood T cell repertoires in COVID-19. For the study at large: T cells, B-cell-depleted T cells, or PBMCs provided the cDNA or gDNA that served as material.

The J gene is TRBJ1-2, the V gene TRBV6-2 or TRBV6-3, with TRBD1 matching 9 bases. The source of this sequence is an older woman with acute or convalescent COVID-19. The specimen sequenced was peripheral blood. The CDR3 DNA is TGTGCCAGCAGTTACTGGGACAGGGACGAGATTATCTATGGCTACACCTTC. Protein: CASSYWDRDEIIYGYTF.